This T cell receptor (beta chain) was captured by sequencing in a study of blood T cell repertoires in COVID-19. In the study overall: The United States, Italy and Spain provided the acute and convalescent COVID-19 samples. PBMCs, B-cell-depleted T cells, or T cells were the source of the cDNA or gDNA that made up the material.

Original analysis: Reference gene primer amplification gave nucleated cell count estimates. The table came from immunoSEQ multiplex PCR; TCRdb's copy has only in-frame clones and leaves some out. From that table come the V and J calls and clone size; the DNA was used to work out D and trimming. This table has 200,000 to 300,000 clones, less than 90% appearing once. Trimming removed 4 bases from V and 3 bases from J; junction bases left unmatched: 1. Germline assignment: CDR1 MGHRA and CDR2 YSYEKL. The CDR3 runs to 13 residues. The origin of this receptor is a man aged 60 to 75 with acute or convalescent COVID-19. The specimen was peripheral blood. V and J are TRBV4-1 and TRBJ1-1; 8 nucleotides match TRBD1. CDR3 residues: CASSPQGDTEAFF. The CDR3 DNA is TGCGCCAGCAGCCCACAGGGGGACACTGAAGCTTTCTTT.